The 10 T cell receptor beta chains given below trace back to one sample, sequenced in a study of T cell repertoires in cytomegalovirus infection. These receptors have no known antigen. TCRdb re-called the reads through MiXCR, storing one row per CDR3 protein. The sample lists fewer than 650,000 distinct CDR3 sequences, 35% to 50% occurring once. Sequencing used cultured PBMCs, obtained from culture after CMV antigen stimulation. All receptors derive from a human donor in good health (CMV status not recorded). Some clones in this sample may be carry-over from other donors' samples.

This clonotype was seen a few times. This chain joins TRBV19 and TRBJ2-1, with no clear D. This CDR3 comprises 12 residues. The germline CDR1 and CDR2 sequences are LNHDA and SQIVND (reference sequence). The V end lost 10 bases, the J end lost 5 bases, and 12 bases lay between the germline ends. The CDR3 nucleotides read TGTGCCACGGTTTGGGATAACAATGAGCAGTTCTTC. It encodes CATVWDNNEQFF.

In this sample, this clonotype turned up a few times. This sequence joins TRBV7-9 and TRBJ2-1, with D possibly TRBD2 on 5 matching bases. V was pared by 6 bases and J by 15 bases, with 21 bases between. Germline assignment: CDR1 SEHNR and CDR2 FQNEAQ (reference sequence). The CDR3 totals 13 residues. DNA of the CDR3: TGTGCCAGCAGTCAAACCTCTCTAGGACTCGCGTTCTTC. This gives the protein CASSQTSLGLAFF.

This chain joins TRBV5-1 and TRBJ2-5, with 9 bases identical to TRBD1. The V gene end was trimmed by 1 base and the J gene end by 0 bases; junction bases not matched to a gene: 7. The CDR3 has 17 amino acids. Germline CDR1 reads SGHRS; CDR2 reads YFSETQ. As DNA, the CDR3 is TGCGCCAGCAGCTTGCAAGGGACAGGGAAGTACCAAGAGACCCAGTACTTC. This sequence encodes CASSLQGTGKYQETQYF.

The CDR3 reads CSARITDTQYF. DNA for the CDR3: TGCAGTGCTAGAATTACAGATACGCAGTATTTT. V is TRBV20-1 and J is TRBJ2-3, with D unresolved. The V end was cut by 2 bases, the J end by 3 bases, with 3 bases between. From germline, CDR1 is DFQATT and CDR2 SNEGSKA (reference sequence). The length of the CDR3 is 11 residues.

This clonotype was observed a handful of times. This chain links TRBV12-3 or TRBV12-4 with TRBJ1-3; D perhaps matches TRBD1 (5 bases). There are 16 residues in the CDR3. The V gene lost 1 base and the J gene lost 2 bases, with 12 bases spanning the gap. DNA of the CDR3: TGTGCCAGCAGTTTAGGTGCTGGGGACGCTGGAAACACCATATATTTT. It codes for CASSLGAGDAGNTIYF.

The chain links TRBV10-3 to TRBJ1-1, with D perhaps TRBD1 (6 bases). This CDR3 is 14 amino acids long. V was cut by 11 bases and J by 0 bases, with 16 bases left in between. Per the germline V gene, CDR1 is ENHRY and CDR2 is SYGVKD. For the CDR3, the DNA is TGTGCCCCCCAGGGGCCAGGAATGAACACTGAAGCTTTCTTT. Its translation: CAPQGPGMNTEAFF.

This chain uses TRBV7-2 with TRBJ1-1; TRBD1 might be the D (5 bases). The germline CDR1 and CDR2 sequences are SGHTA and FQGNSA. This CDR3 spans 17 amino acids. Trimming left V 5 bases short and J 8 bases short, with 27 bases between. The CDR3 spells CASSRTTVALIRGEAFF. In DNA form, the CDR3 reads TGTGCCAGCAGCCGTACTACCGTGGCCCTTATTCGGGGGGAAGCTTTCTTT.

This clonotype has more than one count but fewer than ten. The CDR3, as DNA: TGTGCCAGCAGCTTACGCAGGGCACTTAATCAGCCCCAGCATTTT. Its protein product is CASSLRRALNQPQHF. V usage is TRBV7-8 and J usage is TRBJ1-5, with a weak D call TRBD1 (5 bases). The CDR3 runs 15 residues. V dropped 2 bases and J dropped 4 bases, with 12 bases sitting between them. Germline assignment: CDR1 SGHVS and CDR2 FQNEAQ.

The chain couples TRBV29-1 to TRBJ1-1, with TRBD1 as a possible D gene (6 bases). From germline, CDR1 is SQVTM and CDR2 ANQGSEA. The CDR3 loop spans 14 amino acids. Trimming stripped 0 bases from V and 1 base from J, with 9 bases between. CDR3 sequence reads: CSVEEGTWNTEAFF. CDR3 DNA sequence: TGCAGCGTTGAAGAGGGGACATGGAACACTGAAGCTTTCTTT. Variable domain in full (rest from reference TRBV29-1 and TRBJ1-1): SAVISQKPSRDICQRGTSLTIQCQVDSQVTMMFWYRQQPGQSLTLIATANQGSEATYESGFVIDKFPISRPNLTFSTLTVSNMSPEDSSIYLCSVEEGTWNTEAFFGQGTRLTVV.

This clonotype appeared a few times. The chain uses TRBV7-9 and TRBJ1-4; 10 nucleotides align to TRBD1. Germline V CDR1 and CDR2: SEHNR, FQNEAQ (reference sequence). CDR3 length: 15 amino acids. The V gene end was trimmed by 5 bases and the J gene end by 8 bases; junction bases not matched to a gene: 8. This chain's CDR3 is CASSATGTGAEKLFF. The CDR3 DNA is TGTGCCAGCAGCGCTACCGGGACAGGGGCGGAAAAACTGTTTTTT.